The entry below gives a single T cell receptor (beta chain) sequence along with its context. The antigen is undetermined. This PCR relied on a set of 60 Vbeta primers and 13 Jbeta primers. The assay was immunoSEQ multiplex PCR, and TCRdb's table has in-frame clones only and misses some. The sample lists 73,000 or so clones, roughly 73% seen once, with around 16% in the top ten. This entry is derived from a study of cytomegalovirus exposure and HLA in healthy donors. The study, taken as a whole, reports: Information on immune exposure was restricted to one variable (CMV serostatus). Earlier analysis looked at TCR beta V segments, and most were productive about 87% or about 30% of the time.

V was shortened by 7 bases and J by 5 bases, with 10 bases between the two germline ends. Germline CDR1 is MNHNY and CDR2 is SVGAGI (reference sequence). The CDR3 length is 12 residues. Sample: PBMCs. This sequence joins TRBV6-6 and TRBJ2-3; D is undetermined. This receptor was taken from a woman aged 35 to 49 in good health and CMV-seropositive. The CDR3 spells CASNFPGDTQYF. In DNA, the CDR3 is TGTGCCAGCAACTTCCCCGGAGATACGCAGTATTTT.